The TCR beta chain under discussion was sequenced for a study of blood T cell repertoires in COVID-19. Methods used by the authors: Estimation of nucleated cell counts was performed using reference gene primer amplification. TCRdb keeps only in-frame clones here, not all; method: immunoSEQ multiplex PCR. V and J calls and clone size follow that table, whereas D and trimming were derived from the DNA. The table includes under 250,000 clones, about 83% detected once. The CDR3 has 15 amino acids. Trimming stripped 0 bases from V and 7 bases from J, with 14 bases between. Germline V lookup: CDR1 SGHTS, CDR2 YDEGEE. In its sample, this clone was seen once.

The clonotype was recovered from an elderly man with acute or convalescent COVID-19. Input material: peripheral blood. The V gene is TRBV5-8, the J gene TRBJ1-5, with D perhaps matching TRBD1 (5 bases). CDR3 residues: CASSLEGQGGQPQHF. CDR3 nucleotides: TGTGCCAGCAGCTTGGAAGGGCAGGGAGGACAGCCCCAGCATTTT.